The clone carrying this T cell receptor beta chain was seen just once. Its antigen remains unknown. Profiled with immunoSEQ multiplex PCR; TCRdb holds only in-frame clones, not every one. The sample consists of more than 95,000 clones, 84% of them appearing once. The data derive from a study of identifying expanded T cells in peripheral blood. Study conclusions and caveats: Roughly two-week clone count variance significantly increased as total template count grew.

Trimming took 6 bases from V and 3 from J; bases not matched to a gene: 4. The CDR3 sequence is 13 residues long. In germline, CDR1 is SEHNR, CDR2 FQNEAQ (reference sequence). The sequencing input was blood. This rearrangement joins TRBV7-9 to TRBJ1-1, with 7 bases lining up with TRBD1. This receptor was taken from a person aged 18-70 years in good health. CDR3 coding DNA: TGTGCCAGCAGACGCGACAGGGACACTGAAGCTTTCTTT. As protein: CASRRDRDTEAFF.